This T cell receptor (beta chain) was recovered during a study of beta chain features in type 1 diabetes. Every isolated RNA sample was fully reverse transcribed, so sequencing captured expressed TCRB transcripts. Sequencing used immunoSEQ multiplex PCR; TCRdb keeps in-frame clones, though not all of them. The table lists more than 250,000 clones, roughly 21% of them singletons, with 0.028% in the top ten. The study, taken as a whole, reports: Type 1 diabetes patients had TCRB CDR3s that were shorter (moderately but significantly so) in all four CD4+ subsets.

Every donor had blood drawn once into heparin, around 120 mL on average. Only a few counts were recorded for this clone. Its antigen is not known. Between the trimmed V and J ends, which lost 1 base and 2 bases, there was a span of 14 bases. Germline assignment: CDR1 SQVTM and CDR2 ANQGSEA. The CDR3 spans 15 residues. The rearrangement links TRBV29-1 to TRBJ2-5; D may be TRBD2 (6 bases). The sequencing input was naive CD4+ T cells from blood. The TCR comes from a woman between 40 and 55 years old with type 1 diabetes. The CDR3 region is CSVEGDSKGQETQYF. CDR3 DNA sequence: TGCAGCGTTGAAGGGGACTCCAAAGGGCAAGAGACCCAGTACTTC.